The T cell receptor beta chain under discussion was sequenced for a study of blood T cell repertoires in COVID-19. Background on the study: The United States, Italy and Spain supplied acute and convalescent COVID-19 samples.

Only a few counts were recorded for this clone. TCRdb keeps only in-frame clones here, not all; method: immunoSEQ multiplex PCR. The sample lists about 270,000 clones, 88% occurring once. The source is a man between 60 and 75 years old who had recovered from COVID-19. Sequencing was performed on peripheral blood.

The CDR3 sequence is CASSGVYGYTF. CDR3 nucleotides: TGTGCCAGCAGTGGAGTCTATGGCTACACCTTC. The chain joins TRBV6-4 to TRBJ1-2; D not resolved. V was clipped by 4 bases and J by 4 bases, with 4 bases between them. The CDR3 loop spans 11 amino acids. CDR1 and CDR2 (germline): MRHNA, SNTAGT.